The 19 T cell receptor beta chains below come from one sample, sequenced in a study of T cell responses to AZD1222 COVID-19 vaccine. Clones were read by immunoSEQ multiplex PCR, and TCRdb kept only the in-frame ones, dropping some. Found here are 50,000 to 60,000 clones, over 80% of them singletons; the top ten hold roughly 15%. This material consisted of peripheral blood, taken on day 0 of AZD1222 vaccination. These receptors were taken from an adult in good health.

The chain is built from TRBV7-9 and TRBJ1-2; 11 nucleotides align to TRBD1. V lost 8 bases and J lost 8; bases outside the gene matches: 7. CDR3 length equals 13 residues. Germline V lookup: CDR1 SEHNR, CDR2 FQNEAQ (reference sequence). CDR3 region: CASEGQGVLGYTF. CDR3 DNA sequence: TGTGCCAGCGAGGGACAGGGGGTTTTAGGCTACACCTTC.

The V call is TRBV5-1, the J call TRBJ2-1; 10 bases agree with TRBD2. The V and J ends lost 0 bases and 10 bases, in that order; junction bases with no gene match: 7. This CDR3 has 15 amino acids. The germline V gene encodes CDR1 SGHRS and CDR2 YFSETQ. DNA of the CDR3: TGCGCCAGCAGCTTGGTTCTAGCGGGAGATCGAGAGCAGTTCTTC. The encoded protein is CASSLVLAGDREQFF.

Written as DNA, the CDR3 is TGTGCCAGCAGCTTAGGCGTGGGCAGCAACTATGGCTACACCTTC. Protein: CASSLGVGSNYGYTF. This chain joins TRBV7-9 and TRBJ1-2; no definite D call. Germline V gives CDR1 SEHNR, CDR2 FQNEAQ (reference sequence). The CDR3 is made up of 15 amino acids. V gave up 1 base and J gave up 2 bases, with 11 bases separating them. Filled out from reference TRBV7-9 and TRBJ1-2, the complete variable domain reads DTGVSQNPRHKITKRGQNVTFRCDPISEHNRLYWYRQTLGQGPEFLTYFQNEAQLEKSRLLSDRFSAERPKGSFSTLEIQRTEQGDSAMYLCASSLGVGSNYGYTFGSGTRLTVV.

The chain combines TRBV24-1 with TRBJ2-1; 8 bases map to TRBD1. J gave up 4 bases and V 4 bases, and 5 bases lay outside the gene matches. Germline CDR1 KGHDR, CDR2 SFDVKD. The CDR3 sequence is 15 residues long. The CDR3 nucleotides read TGTGCCACCAGTGAAGGGACAGGCTATTACAATGAGCAGTTCTTC. Translating it yields CATSEGTGYYNEQFF.

The chain is built from TRBV27 and TRBJ2-1, with TRBD1 matching over 8 bases. CDR3 size: 13 residues. V dropped 6 bases and J dropped 10; count of bases not matched to a gene: 8. Germline CDR1 and CDR2: MNHEY and SMNVEV (reference sequence). CDR3 nucleotide sequence: TGTGCCAGCAGCACCGGACAGGGATTAGAGCAGTTCTTC. This codes for CASSTGQGLEQFF.

The V and J genes are TRBV7-9 and TRBJ2-1; TRBD1 aligns across 8 bases. Germline V gene data show CDR1 as SEHNR and CDR2 as FQNEAQ (reference sequence). Trimming cost V 1 base and J 4 bases; bases outside gene matches: 6. The CDR3 is 16 residues long. The chain's CDR3 is CASSLVAGGGYNEQFF. CDR3 DNA: TGTGCCAGCAGCTTAGTTGCAGGGGGCGGTTACAATGAGCAGTTCTTC.

The J gene is TRBJ2-5, the V gene TRBV7-5. TRBV7-5 has pseudogene status. This CDR3 has 10 residues. The CDR3 region is CVRSLETQYF. The CDR3 coding sequence is TGTGTCAGAAGCTTAGAGACCCAGTACTTC.

V is TRBV4-3 and J is TRBJ2-3; TRBD2 matches 7 bases. Germline V gives CDR1 LGHNA, CDR2 YSLEER. V shed 1 base, J shed 3 bases, and the junction held 7 bases outside the gene matches. The length of the CDR3 is 16 residues. The CDR3 nucleotides are TGCGCCAGCAGCCAAGTCCCCGGGACTAAGACAGATACGCAGTATTTT. Amino acids: CASSQVPGTKTDTQYF.

The rearrangement uses TRBV19 and TRBJ1-5, with D perhaps matching TRBD1 (6 bases). V lost 6 bases and J lost 5, with 17 bases in between. The germline V gene encodes CDR1 LNHDA and CDR2 SQIVND (reference sequence). This CDR3 region has 15 residues. CDR3 sequence (DNA): TGTGCCAGTAGCGTCGGACCGGGGGGGCATCAGCCCCAGCATTTT. Encoded protein: CASSVGPGGHQPQHF.

The V call is TRBV6-5, the J call TRBJ2-7; D gene uncertain. The germline V gene encodes CDR1 MNHEY and CDR2 SVGAGI. The CDR3 is 14 residues long. V lost 6 bases and J 1 base, leaving 13 bases between the germline ends. The CDR3, as DNA: TGTGCCAGCAGCCTCTCCCCGTCGTCCTACGAGCAGTACTTC. Its translation is CASSLSPSSYEQYF.

This chain connects TRBV11-2 to TRBJ2-5; no reliable D call. CDR1 is SGHAT, CDR2 FQNNGV, per germline. This CDR3 is 15 amino acids long. Trimming removed 5 bases from V and 5 bases from J, with 18 bases in between. Here the CDR3 DNA reads TGTGCCAGCAGCCAATCAGGTGGCGCGGCGGAGACCCAGTACTTC. Protein sequence: CASSQSGGAAETQYF.

This chain joins TRBV6-5 and TRBJ1-6; 7 positions match TRBD1. The CDR3 runs to 14 residues. The J segment lost 10 bases and the V segment lost 3 bases, leaving 6 bases of the junction unmatched. The V gene's germline CDR1 is MNHEY and CDR2 SVGAGI. This CDR3 reads CASSYRQGGSPLHF. The CDR3 DNA reads as TGTGCCAGCAGTTATCGCCAGGGGGGCTCACCCCTCCACTTT.

This clone has a single count. The chain uses TRBV19 and TRBJ1-4, with unresolved D. The CDR3 has 15 amino acids. From germline, CDR1 is LNHDA and CDR2 SQIVND (reference sequence). V lost 3 bases and J 0 bases, leaving 8 bases between the germline ends. CDR3 sequence: CASSISQTTNEKLFF. The CDR3 DNA follows: TGTGCCAGTAGTATTTCACAGACAACTAATGAAAAACTGTTTTTT.

This clone showed up just once. Written as DNA, the CDR3 is TGCGCCAGCAGCTTGGGTGCAGATAGAGATACGCAGTATTTT. Protein: CASSLGADRDTQYF. V is TRBV5-1 and J is TRBJ2-3; D gene uncertain. Trimming removed 0 bases from V and 5 bases from J, with 10 bases in between. Germline V lookup: CDR1 SGHRS, CDR2 YFSETQ. This CDR3 has 14 residues.

The rearrangement joins TRBV7-2 to TRBJ2-4; D is uncertain. The CDR3 runs to 15 residues. V was trimmed by 6 bases and J by 0 bases, leaving 12 bases between them. From germline, CDR1 is SGHTA and CDR2 FQGNSA. The chain's CDR3 is CASSPVALAKNIQYF. The CDR3 coding sequence is TGTGCCAGCAGTCCCGTCGCCCTAGCCAAAAACATTCAGTACTTC.

This chain joins TRBV4-2 and TRBJ1-4; tentatively, D is TRBD1 (5 bases). The ends were cut back, 1 base at V and 6 bases at J, with 15 bases in the middle. Germline CDR1 is LGHNA and CDR2 is YNFKEQ. The CDR3 consists of 16 residues. The CDR3 region is CASSQAARDLHEKLFF. DNA of the CDR3: TGTGCCAGCAGCCAAGCCGCTAGGGACCTCCATGAAAAACTGTTTTTT.

Only one count was recorded for this clone. The chain joins TRBV10-3 to TRBJ2-2; TRBD2 agrees at 14 bases. The CDR3 totals 17 residues. Germline lookup yields CDR1 ENHRY and CDR2 SYGVKD. The junction had 4 bases not matched to a gene; V was cut back by 5 bases and J by 2 bases. The CDR3 reads CAISTGLAGGNTGELFF. CDR3 bases: TGTGCCATCAGTACCGGACTAGCGGGAGGTAACACCGGGGAGCTGTTTTTT.

The gene calls are TRBV7-9 and TRBJ1-4, with TRBD1 matching 7 bases. V shed 5 bases and J 8 bases; nucleotides not matched to a gene: 14. The CDR3 runs 16 residues. The germline V gene has CDR1 SEHNR and CDR2 FQNEAQ (reference sequence). Here the CDR3 DNA reads TGTGCCAGCAGCCGTGGTTTCGGAGGGGGCGAGGAAAAACTGTTTTTT. Its translation is CASSRGFGGGEEKLFF.

The V and J genes are TRBV7-9 and TRBJ1-1, with D tentatively TRBD1 (5 bases). Germline V CDR1 and CDR2: SEHNR, FQNEAQ (reference sequence). The V gene lost 4 bases and the J gene lost 5 bases, with 20 bases spanning the gap. The CDR3 runs 16 residues. CDR3: CASSSPGAMSKTEAFF. CDR3 DNA: TGTGCCAGCAGCTCTCCCGGGGCCATGTCAAAGACTGAAGCTTTCTTT.